The 24 T cell receptor beta chains below all came from one sample that was sequenced in a study of post-analysis software for immune sequencing data. The antigens of these receptors remain unknown. The library was made from cDNA and included unique molecular identifiers. From the PCR reads, TCRdb called clonotypes with MiXCR, one entry per CDR3 protein. Among around 200,000 distinct CDR3 sequences, roughly 28% were seen once, and the ten largest hold roughly 3.4%. Study outcomes and limitations: Four to six TRBV segments (TRBV5-6, TRBV5-1 and TRBV20-1 among them) occurred more frequently in patients than in controls.

Sequences were obtained from blood. These TCRs come from a girl between 2 and 17 years old with multiple sclerosis.

Many counts were recorded for this clonotype. The gene calls are TRBV28 and TRBJ2-5, with D possibly being TRBD2 (6 bases). The V gene's germline CDR1 is MDHEN and CDR2 SYDVKM. Deletions cut 6 bases from V and 4 bases from J, with 18 bases between. The CDR3 covers 15 residues. Here the CDR3 reads CASRNPAGRGETQYF. The CDR3 bases are TGTGCCAGCAGGAACCCGGCGGGGCGCGGAGAGACCCAGTACTTC.

There are a few counts of this clonotype. The chain has TRBV29-1 and TRBJ2-2; D is perhaps TRBD1 (5 bases). With 0 bases removed from V and 6 bases from J, the gap between germline ends came to 11 bases. The CDR3 is 14 amino acids. From germline, CDR1 is SQVTM and CDR2 ANQGSEA. The CDR3 loop reads CSVEENGHPGELFF. As DNA, the CDR3 is TGCAGCGTTGAAGAAAATGGACACCCCGGGGAGCTGTTTTTT.

The sample holds one count of this clonotype. The gene calls are TRBV30 and TRBJ2-5, with D maybe TRBD2 (6 bases). The J call is in doubt because the DNA end fits TRBJ2-1 better. This CDR3 is built from 12 residues. Germline V gene data show CDR1 as GTSNPN and CDR2 as SVGIG (reference sequence). The CDR3 region is CAWSRPRETQFF. CDR3 sequence (DNA): TGTGCCTGGAGTAGACCTCGGGAGACCCAGTTCTTC.

Of note for this clonotype: A read error may produce the germline difference seen at one junction end. V is TRBV3-1 and J is TRBJ1-5; a possible D gene is TRBD1 (5 bases). From germline, CDR1 is LGHDT and CDR2 YNNKEL (reference sequence). This CDR3 is 14 amino acids long. CDR3 amino acids: CAGSQRDSNQPQHF. CDR3 bases: TGTGCCGGCAGCCAAAGGGACAGCAATCAGCCCCAGCATTTT.

CDR3 sequence reads: CASSYETDEKLFF. The CDR3 DNA reads as TGTGCCAGCAGTTACGAGACAGATGAAAAACTGTTTTTT. The chain uses TRBV6-2 or TRBV6-3 and TRBJ1-4, with a possible D match to TRBD1 (5 bases). The CDR3 sequence is 13 residues long. Trimming shortened V by 2 bases and J by 6 bases, and 7 bases separated the two germline ends. Germline loops: CDR1 MNHEY, CDR2 SVGEGT.

This clonotype was counted many times. The genes are TRBV14 and TRBJ2-7; 8 bases align to TRBD1. From germline, CDR1 is SGHDN and CDR2 FVKESK. J was trimmed by 7 bases and V by 4 bases; bases with no gene match: 12. The CDR3 consists of 15 residues. Here the CDR3 reads CASSLPGQGRWEQYF. CDR3 sequence (DNA): TGTGCCAGCAGCCTTCCCGGACAGGGTCGGTGGGAGCAGTACTTC.

This sequence joins TRBV29-1 and TRBJ2-5; perhaps D is TRBD1 or TRBD2 (6 bases each). This CDR3 comprises 13 residues. V lost 5 bases to trimming and J lost 5 bases, with 15 bases between them. CDR1 is SQVTM, CDR2 ANQGSEA, per germline. Here the CDR3 DNA reads TGCAGCGTTCAGAGGGGGGCCCGGGAGACCCAGTACTTC. Amino acids: CSVQRGARETQYF.

A remark on this clonotype: A read error may be the cause here, since a much bigger clone is one base away. Likely a read error: the CDR3 ends without its conserved phenylalanine or tryptophan. This sequence joins TRBV29-1 and TRBJ2-3; D possibly uses TRBD1 or TRBD2 (5 bases each). The CDR3 loop spans 15 amino acids. Germline assignment: CDR1 SQVTM and CDR2 ANQGSEA. The germline V and J ends were trimmed by 7 bases and 1 base, with 18 bases remaining between them. The CDR3 here is CSASHDSGGTDTQYC. For the CDR3, the DNA is TGCAGCGCTTCCCATGACAGCGGTGGCACAGATACGCAGTATTGT.

With regard to this clonotype: At one end, the junction sequence differs from germline, possibly due to a read error. The chain has TRBV5-1 and TRBJ1-1; D might be TRBD1 (5 bases). Germline V CDR1 and CDR2: SGHRS, YFSETQ. This CDR3 has 13 amino acids. This CDR3 is CASSLGGGTGAFF. CDR3 nucleotides: TGCGCCAGCAGCTTGGGGGGGGGAACTGGAGCTTTCTTT.

This clonotype appeared many times. The J gene is TRBJ2-1, the V gene TRBV3-1, with a possible D match to TRBD2 (5 bases). CDR3 size: 14 residues. Germline values: CDR1 LGHDT, CDR2 YNNKEL (reference sequence). The V end lost 4 bases, the J end lost 0 bases, and 7 bases lay between the germline ends. As DNA, the CDR3 is TGTGCCAGCAGCCCCCGGGGCTCCTACAATGAGCAGTTCTTC. This codes for CASSPRGSYNEQFF.

This clonotype was observed many times. The genes are TRBV20-1 and TRBJ2-3, with 8 bases matching TRBD1. The germline V gene encodes CDR1 DFQATT and CDR2 SNEGSKA (reference sequence). CDR3 length equals 14 residues. V was clipped by 5 bases and J by 5 bases; unmatched bases: 9. The CDR3 bases are TGCAGTGCTCCTAATATAGACAGGGGAGATACGCAGTATTTT. Encoded protein: CSAPNIDRGDTQYF.

In this sample, this clonotype turned up many times. The CDR3 DNA is TGCAGCGCTGGACTAGCGGGAGGGTGGGGAGAGACCCAGTACTTC. Protein: CSAGLAGGWGETQYF. The V and J genes are TRBV29-1 and TRBJ2-5, with TRBD2 identical over 15 bases. Germline CDR1 is SQVTM and CDR2 is ANQGSEA. V trimming: 7 bases; J trimming: 4 bases; junction bases outside the gene matches: 7. This CDR3 has 15 residues.

V gene TRBV7-2 combines with J gene TRBJ2-7; D gene unclear. Germline lookup yields CDR1 SGHTA and CDR2 FQGNSA. V lost 6 bases and J 0 bases, leaving 18 bases between the germline ends. The CDR3 covers 16 residues. The CDR3 DNA sequence: TGTGCCAGCAGTTGGTCGAACTCCCGGAGCTCCTACGAGCAGTACTTC. This gives the protein CASSWSNSRSSYEQYF.

This sequence joins TRBV7-2 and TRBJ2-1, with D perhaps TRBD2 (6 bases). Germline values: CDR1 SGHTA, CDR2 FQGNSA. The CDR3 runs 14 residues. Trimming pared 8 bases from V and 7 bases from J, leaving 18 bases between. The CDR3 nucleotides read TGTGCCAGCCGCGGAGCGGGTGGCGGGAATGAGCAGTTCTTC. Translated: CASRGAGGGNEQFF.

This clonotype has a count of ten or more. The chain employs TRBV7-9 and TRBJ2-7; D could derive from TRBD1 or TRBD2 (6 bases each). From germline, CDR1 is SEHNR and CDR2 FQNEAQ (reference sequence). This CDR3 region has 16 residues. Between the trimmed V and J ends, which lost 5 bases and 0 bases, there was a span of 17 bases. The CDR3 region is CASSPVTGGRSYEQYF. The CDR3 bases are TGTGCCAGCAGCCCCGTCACCGGGGGCCGCTCCTACGAGCAGTACTTC.

This clonotype was recorded many times. The genes are TRBV10-3 and TRBJ1-6; TRBD1 agrees at 9 bases. This CDR3 is 15 amino acids long. In germline, CDR1 is ENHRY, CDR2 SYGVKD. V trimming: 6 bases; J trimming: 10 bases; junction bases outside the gene matches: 10. The CDR3 region has the DNA TGTGCCATCAGACCGGGACAGGGAGTAGAATCACCCCTCCACTTT. Its protein product is CAIRPGQGVESPLHF.

This clonotype has at least ten counts. This chain links TRBV21-1 with TRBJ2-1; no check of the table's D call, TRBD2, against the DNA was made. TRBV21-1 corresponds to a pseudogene. The CDR3 runs 16 residues. The CDR3 here is CASSPTRDCKLNEQFF. CDR3 in DNA: TGTGCCAGCAGTCCAACCCGGGACTGCAAGCTCAATGAGCAGTTCTTC.

V usage is TRBV12-3 or TRBV12-4 and J usage is TRBJ2-2; D remains ambiguous. Deletions cut 6 bases from V and 2 bases from J, with 13 bases between. There are 15 residues in the CDR3. The CDR3 here is CASRTDSINTGELFF. The CDR3 DNA follows: TGTGCCAGCAGGACCGACTCAATTAACACCGGGGAGCTGTTTTTT.

The chain combines TRBV20-1 with TRBJ2-2, with TRBD2 matching over 8 bases. The CDR3 consists of 13 residues. V trimming: 2 bases; J trimming: 4 bases; junction bases outside the gene matches: 0. Per the germline V gene, CDR1 is DFQATT and CDR2 is SNEGSKA (reference sequence). DNA for the CDR3: TGCAGTGCTAGAACTAGCGGCACCGGGGAGCTGTTTTTT. Its protein is CSARTSGTGELFF.

The chain has TRBV7-2 and TRBJ2-3; D assignment may be TRBD1 or TRBD2 (5 bases each). This CDR3 is 15 amino acids long. Deletions cut 6 bases from V and 1 base from J, with 14 bases between. Germline lookup yields CDR1 SGHTA and CDR2 FQGNSA. CDR3 coding DNA: TGTGCCAGCAGACCCCCCGGGGCCCGCACAGATACGCAGTATTTT. It encodes CASRPPGARTDTQYF.

The chain links TRBV3-1 to TRBJ2-6; D possibly uses TRBD1 or TRBD2 (5 bases each). Germline CDR1 reads LGHDT; CDR2 reads YNNKEL (reference sequence). V shed 2 bases and J shed 0 bases, with 14 bases lying between them. The CDR3 runs to 18 residues. CDR3 sequence (DNA): TGTGCCAGCAGCCAACGGGACGGAGGATTCTCTGGGGCCAACGTCCTGACTTTC. Encoded protein: CASSQRDGGFSGANVLTF.

Comments on this clonotype: This clone may be a read error of a much larger clone one base away. V is TRBV5-1 and J is TRBJ2-1; tentatively, D is TRBD1 (5 bases). CDR1 and CDR2 (germline): SGHRS, YFSETQ. The CDR3 sequence is 16 residues long. The CDR3 loop reads CANSLGSGFSFNEQFF. CDR3 DNA: TGCGCCAACAGCTTGGGGTCAGGGTTCTCTTTCAATGAGCAGTTCTTC.

This clonotype was counted ten times or more. The chain's CDR3 is CASSWDRRNEQFF. The CDR3 nucleotides are TGTGCCAGCAGCTGGGACAGGAGGAATGAGCAGTTCTTC. The chain recombines TRBV28 with TRBJ2-1, with 8 nucleotides matching TRBD1. Germline-derived CDR1 and CDR2 are MDHEN and SYDVKM. V lost 6 bases, J lost 7 bases, and 5 bases stayed unmatched. CDR3 length equals 13 residues.

The table lists this clonotype with a few counts. CDR3 nucleotide sequence: TGTGCCTGGAGTCCCGCTAGAACGGCGACCGGGGAGCTGTTTTTT. This sequence encodes CAWSPARTATGELFF. The chain is built from TRBV30 and TRBJ2-2; D unresolved. V lost 2 bases and J lost 5, with 15 bases in between. From germline, CDR1 is GTSNPN and CDR2 SVGIG (reference sequence). The CDR3 extends over 15 amino acids. Variable domain in full (rest from reference TRBV30 and TRBJ2-2): SQTIHQWPATLVQPVGSPLSLECTVEGTSNPNLYWYRQAAGRGLQLLFYSVGIGQISSEVPQNLSASRPQDRQFILSSKKLLLSDSGFYLCAWSPARTATGELFFGEGSRLTVL.